The 3 T cell receptor beta chains given below trace back to one sample, sequenced in a study of shared clonotypes between healthy human individuals (dated by TCRdb to about 2020). The library was obtained by the immunoSEQ multiplex PCR assay. In TCRdb, the immuneACCESS table is reduced to in-frame sequences with V and J assigned. These tables do not hold every clone; where another copy was compared, an unresolved V gene accounts for under half, and the others remain unexplained. This sample gives 110,000 or so clones in total; approximately 70% of them show up just once. The top ten constitute 20% to 25% of the sample. The sequenced material came from memory CD8+ T cells sorted from blood. Interpreted using the paper, the cell subset or site label stands for: CD45RO+ cells pooled with CCR7-negative TemRA cells. These receptors were taken from a woman aged 25 to 39 in good health.

J is TRBJ2-4 and V is TRBV28; 11 nucleotides line up with TRBD1. The CDR3 sequence is 17 residues long. From germline, CDR1 is MDHEN and CDR2 SYDVKM. V lost 4 bases and J lost 2; bases outside the gene matches: 7. In DNA, the CDR3 is TGTGCCAGCAGTTACACCCGGGACAGGGGGACCAAAAACATTCAGTACTTC. Protein product: CASSYTRDRGTKNIQYF.

This clone was detected a few times. V usage is TRBV29-1 and J usage is TRBJ1-5; D remains unclear. CDR1 and CDR2 from the germline V gene are SQVTM and ANQGSEA. This CDR3 spans 14 amino acids. The V gene lost 3 bases and the J gene lost 5 bases, with 14 bases spanning the gap. As DNA, the CDR3 is TGCAGCGTTGATCCCGAGGGTTTCTATCAGCCCCAGCATTTT. Translation: CSVDPEGFYQPQHF. The complete variable domain, with remaining parts taken from reference TRBV29-1 and TRBJ1-5, reads SAVISQKPSRDICQRGTSLTIQCQVDSQVTMMFWYRQQPGQSLTLIATANQGSEATYESGFVIDKFPISRPNLTFSTLTVSNMSPEDSSIYLCSVDPEGFYQPQHFGDGTRLSIL.

The rearrangement joins TRBV7-9 to TRBJ1-1; 7 bases match TRBD1. The CDR3 has 12 residues. Trimming cost V 2 bases and J 11 bases; bases outside gene matches: 5. CDR1 and CDR2 (germline): SEHNR, FQNEAQ (reference sequence). CDR3 coding DNA: TGTGCCAGCAGCTTACCAGGGGGGGTGGCTTTCTTT. Translation: CASSLPGGVAFF.